A single sample gave rise to the 10 T cell receptor beta chains below, sequenced in a study of PD-L1 blockade in urothelial cancer. The repertoire was sequenced with immunoSEQ multiplex PCR; TCRdb's copy has only in-frame clones and lacks some. This table holds about 19,000 clones, around 81% found once. The time point is: peripheral blood 6 weeks after treatment start. This sample comprised PBMCs, obtained around atezolizumab (anti-PD-L1) treatment. These receptors all come from a man aged 45-65 years with urothelial cancer.

The rearrangement uses TRBV14 and TRBJ1-1; 7 bases agree with TRBD1. The CDR3 is made up of 21 amino acids. V dropped 0 bases and J dropped 1; count of bases not matched to a gene: 20. The germline V gene encodes CDR1 SGHDN and CDR2 FVKESK. The DNA for the CDR3 is TGTGCCAGCAGCCAAGATTGGTTCGTCCCCACAGGGGTGTTCAGGAACACTGAAGCTTTCTTT. It encodes CASSQDWFVPTGVFRNTEAFF.

The genes are TRBV7-9 and TRBJ2-1; 7 bases agree with TRBD2. The J segment lost 4 bases and the V segment lost 1 base, leaving 10 bases of the junction unmatched. Germline-derived CDR1 and CDR2 are SEHNR and FQNEAQ (reference sequence). This CDR3 contains 17 residues. Here the CDR3 reads CASSLGPASGQYNEQFF. The DNA of the CDR3 is TGTGCCAGCAGCTTAGGGCCGGCTAGCGGACAATACAATGAGCAGTTCTTC.

This clone was picked up a small number of times. The chain has TRBV2 and TRBJ1-1; tentatively, D is TRBD1 (5 bases). The length of the CDR3 is 12 residues. Trimming took 6 bases from V and 6 from J, leaving 11 bases between them. Germline values: CDR1 SNHLY, CDR2 FYNNEI. Written as DNA, the CDR3 is TGTGCCAGCAGAGGGGATGGGGCTGAAGCTTTCTTT. This translates into CASRGDGAEAFF.

This clone was seen a handful of times. One junction end disagrees with the germline gene, perhaps due to a read error. This chain joins TRBV18 and TRBJ2-5; 7 nucleotides line up with TRBD2. In germline, CDR1 is KGHSH, CDR2 LQKENI. The CDR3 sequence is 16 residues long. This chain's CDR3 is CASSTPRGGGQETQYF. CDR3 coding DNA: TGTGCCAGCTCAACACCCCGCGGGGGAGGCCAAGAGACCCAGTACTTC.

The chain combines TRBV4-2 with TRBJ2-5; 7 nucleotides align to TRBD2. J was trimmed by 1 base and V by 0 bases; bases with no gene match: 2. The length of the CDR3 is 15 residues. The V gene's germline CDR1 is LGHNA and CDR2 YNFKEQ. The CDR3 region has the DNA TGTGCCAGCAGCCAAGAGTCTAGCGGCCAAGAGACCCAGTACTTC. Translated, it gives CASSQESSGQETQYF.

The rearrangement links TRBV7-3 to TRBJ2-7; 8 bases align to TRBD2. Per the germline V gene, CDR1 is SGHTA and CDR2 is FQGTGA. The ends lost 5 bases at V and 0 bases at J; junction bases unmatched: 9. This CDR3 has 16 residues. This CDR3 reads CASSPMGGTSSYEQYF. CDR3 nucleotides: TGTGCCAGCAGCCCCATGGGGGGGACTAGCTCCTACGAGCAGTACTTC.

The chain carries TRBV28 and TRBJ1-2; D is ambiguous. The CDR3 covers 11 residues. The V gene lost 3 bases and the J gene lost 7 bases, with 6 bases spanning the gap. The germline gives CDR1 MDHEN, CDR2 SYDVKM. For the CDR3, the DNA is TGTGCCAGCAGTTTCGGTCTTGGCTACACCTTC. As protein: CASSFGLGYTF.

The J gene is TRBJ1-5, the V gene TRBV18; D not certain. The CDR3 has 15 amino acids. Trimming left V 0 bases short and J 6 bases short, with 12 bases between. Germline V lookup: CDR1 KGHSH, CDR2 LQKENI. This CDR3 reads CASSPPGLGSQPQHF. The CDR3 nucleotides read TGTGCCAGCTCACCACCGGGCTTGGGGAGTCAGCCCCAGCATTTT.

The gene calls are TRBV5-8 and TRBJ2-7, with TRBD1 matching over 9 bases. Germline values: CDR1 SGHTS, CDR2 YDEGEE. The CDR3 is 17 amino acids. V shed 4 bases and J 2 bases; nucleotides not matched to a gene: 13. CDR3 residues: CASSHRDRVPGPYEQYV. CDR3 DNA: TGTGCCAGCAGCCACCGGGACAGGGTCCCAGGCCCCTACGAGCAGTACGTC.

As for this clone: Mismatch with germline at one junction end may stem from a read error. Additional DNA sequences in this sample encode the identical CDR3. The chain couples TRBV18 to TRBJ1-6; 9 positions match TRBD1. From germline, CDR1 is KGHSH and CDR2 LQKENI. The CDR3 sequence is 17 residues long. CDR3 in DNA: TGTGCCAGCTCACCGCCGGGACAGGGCCATTATAATTCACCCCTTCACTTT. Its translation: CASSPPGQGHYNSPLHF.